The present TCR beta chain was sequenced within a study of T cells after yellow fever vaccination. Study observations and caveats: Clonotypes appearing in both CD4 and CD8 compartments existed, and their share was small. Bulk-population clonotypes that are abundant could appear as contaminants in FACS-sorted repertoires. At 95% to 96% for CD4 and over 80% for CD8, most primary-vaccination clones showed up again after the booster.

The TCR cDNA carried a universal primer site and UMIs from 5'RACE template switching. TCRdb recomputed calls from the 5' RACE reads with MiXCR, one row per CDR3 protein. The table includes 300,000 to 400,000 distinct CDR3 sequences, around 12% detected once. In its sample, this clonotype was seen a few times. Its antigen is still unknown. The CDR3 length is 15 residues. The V end was cut by 0 bases, the J end by 3 bases, with 6 bases between. From germline, CDR1 is MGHRA and CDR2 YSYEKL. This chain uses TRBV4-1 with TRBJ2-6; D perhaps matches TRBD2 (5 bases). The source was CD4+ T cells sorted from PBMCs, collected 15 days after the yellow fever booster vaccination. The TCR originated in a man between 18 and 35 years old who received the YFV17D yellow fever vaccine. This CDR3 is CASSQDRGGANVLTF. CDR3 bases: TGCGCCAGCAGCCAAGATCGGGGTGGGGCCAACGTCCTGACTTTC.